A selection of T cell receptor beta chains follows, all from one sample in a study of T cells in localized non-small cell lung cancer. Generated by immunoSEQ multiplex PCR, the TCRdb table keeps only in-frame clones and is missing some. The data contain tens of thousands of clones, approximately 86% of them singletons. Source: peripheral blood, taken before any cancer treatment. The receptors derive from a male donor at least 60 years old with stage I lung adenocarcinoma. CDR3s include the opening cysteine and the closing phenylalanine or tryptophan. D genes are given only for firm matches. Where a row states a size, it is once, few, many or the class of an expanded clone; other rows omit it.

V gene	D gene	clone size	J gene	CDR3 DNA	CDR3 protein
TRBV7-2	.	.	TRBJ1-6	TGTGCCAGCAGCTCCGGGAGCTCCTATAATTCACCCCTCCACTTT	CASSSGSSYNSPLHF
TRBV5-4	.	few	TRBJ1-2	TGTGCCAGCAGCTTCACAGAGAACTATGGCTACACCTTC	CASSFTENYGYTF
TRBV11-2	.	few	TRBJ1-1	TGTGCCAGCAGCCGGACAGCAAACACTGAAGCTTTCTTT	CASSRTANTEAFF
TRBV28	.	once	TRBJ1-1	TGTGCCAGCAGTTCCTATGGACCCGGGCCGATTGAAGCTTTCTTT	CASSSYGPGPIEAFF
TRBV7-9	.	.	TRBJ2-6	TGTGCCAGCAGCACACGACAGGGACTCTCTGGGGCCAACGTCCTGACTTTC	CASSTRQGLSGANVLTF
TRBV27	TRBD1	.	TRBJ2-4	TGTGCCAACTCGACAGGGGGCGCCATTCAGTACTTC	CANSTGGAIQYF
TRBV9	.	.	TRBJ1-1	TGTGCCAGCAGCGTAGAGGGGGTTAGCACTGAAGCTTTCTTT	CASSVEGVSTEAFF
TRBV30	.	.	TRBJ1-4	TGTGCCTGGAGCGATGGCAGGTACCATGAAAAACTGTTTTTT	CAWSDGRYHEKLFF
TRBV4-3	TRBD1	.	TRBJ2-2	TGCGCCAGCAGCCACTCCTCTCGTGGGGGACAGGGAAACACCGGGGAGCTGTTTTTT	CASSHSSRGGQGNTGELFF
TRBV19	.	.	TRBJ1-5	TGTGCCTCCCTGGGCCGAGAACAGCCCCAGCATTTT	CASLGREQPQHF
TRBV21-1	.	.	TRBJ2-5	TGTGCCAGCAGCTGGCGTTTAGCTACACTTTCTGAGACCCAGTACTTC	CASSWRLATLSETQYF
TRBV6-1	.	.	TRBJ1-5	TGTGCCAGCGGGGGCAATCAGCCCCAGCATTTT	CASGGNQPQHF
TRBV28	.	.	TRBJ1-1	TGTGCCAGCAGTTTCGGGGGAACGACACCGAACACTGAAGCTTTCTTT	CASSFGGTTPNTEAFF